This TCR beta chain comes out of a study of PD-1 blockade in mismatch repair-deficient tumors. General study results and limits: Tumor-resident clones, often undetectable pretreatment in blood, expanded then contracted after pembrolizumab.

The table lists this clone with a few counts. Its target is unknown. Clones were sequenced by immunoSEQ multiplex PCR, and TCRdb holds only the in-frame ones, with some missing. The sample lists 85,000 to 130,000 clones, 65% to 85% seen once, with 6.3% in the top ten. Germline loops: CDR1 GTSNPN, CDR2 SVGIG (reference sequence). The ends were cut back, 0 bases at V and 9 bases at J, with 9 bases in the middle. The CDR3 has 12 amino acids. The receptor comes from an adult with mismatch repair-deficient cancer. The material was peripheral blood, obtained about eight months after starting pembrolizumab. The J gene is TRBJ2-1, the V gene TRBV30; D is tentatively TRBD1 or TRBD2 (5 bases each). The CDR3, as DNA: TGTGCCTGGAGTGTACTAGGGGTTGAGCAGTTCTTC. Encoded protein: CAWSVLGVEQFF.